These 15 T cell receptor beta chains came from one sample sequenced in a study of CD8 T cells in Susac syndrome. An amount of RNA that ranged from roughly 0.5 to 1 ug was reverse transcribed with random hexamers. TCRdb re-called the immunoSEQ multiplex PCR reads with MiXCR, one entry per CDR3 protein. The profile covers about 280,000 distinct CDR3 sequences, with about 85% appearing a single time and approximately 0.12% taken by the ten largest. What was sequenced was CD8+ T cells from PBMCs. These receptors were collected from a human donor with multiple sclerosis.

The chain recombines TRBV19 with TRBJ2-2; 8 bases are shared with TRBD2. This CDR3 region has 16 residues. The germline V gene encodes CDR1 LNHDA and CDR2 SQIVND (reference sequence). After removal of 3 bases from V and 7 bases from J, the junction contained 10 bases not matched to a gene. The CDR3: CASSIGSGTSDGELFF. The CDR3 coding sequence is TGTGCCAGTAGTATCGGTAGCGGGACCTCGGACGGGGAGCTGTTTTTT.

This chain joins TRBV12-3 or TRBV12-4 and TRBJ2-1; possibly TRBD1 for D (6 bases). V lost 4 bases, J lost 5 bases, and 15 bases lay in between. The CDR3 is made up of 15 amino acids. The DNA of the CDR3 is TGTGCCAGCAGTTCCCCCGGGACATTAAACAATGAGCAGTTCTTC. Its translation is CASSSPGTLNNEQFF.

The chain joins TRBV28 to TRBJ2-4, with a weak D call TRBD1 (5 bases). Germline CDR1 MDHEN, CDR2 SYDVKM. This CDR3 comprises 14 residues. V shed 8 bases and J shed 6 bases, with 17 bases lying between them. This CDR3 reads CASAPRRDGNIQYF. CDR3 nucleotides: TGTGCCAGCGCCCCCCGCAGGGATGGAAACATTCAGTACTTC.

This chain joins TRBV12-5 and TRBJ2-7, with D uncertain. The CDR3 is made up of 11 amino acids. Germline V gene data show CDR1 as LGHNT and CDR2 as FRNRAP. The V end lost 6 bases, the J end lost 6 bases, and 9 bases lay between the germline ends. Here the CDR3 reads CASGRSREQYF. CDR3 sequence (DNA): TGTGCTAGTGGGCGGTCCCGCGAGCAGTACTTC.

The chain carries TRBV27 and TRBJ1-1; 12 bases line up with TRBD1. Germline V gene data show CDR1 as MNHEY and CDR2 as SMNVEV (reference sequence). The CDR3 covers 16 residues. V was clipped by 8 bases and J by 1 base; unmatched bases: 8. The DNA for the CDR3 is TGTGCCAGCCACCGGGACAGGGGGCCTCGGAACACTGAAGCTTTCTTT. Residues: CASHRDRGPRNTEAFF.

This clonotype was recorded only once. The gene calls are TRBV14 and TRBJ2-5; 7 bases are a match to TRBD2. This CDR3 is built from 17 residues. J lost 1 base, V lost 0 bases, and 8 bases had no gene match. Germline CDR1 and CDR2: SGHDN and FVKESK. The CDR3 nucleotides are TGTGCCAGCAGCCAAGACGGCAGTGGGGGGGTCCAAGAGACCCAGTACTTC. Its translation: CASSQDGSGGVQETQYF.

The chain couples TRBV20-1 to TRBJ2-7, with a possible D match to TRBD2 (5 bases). This CDR3 has 15 amino acids. CDR1 is DFQATT and CDR2 is SNEGSKA in the germline V gene (reference sequence). Trimming removed 0 bases at V and 0 bases at J, with 12 bases between. CDR3 nucleotides: TGCAGTGCTAGAGATTTAGAGCGGAGCTCCTACGAGCAGTACTTC. Amino acid sequence: CSARDLERSSYEQYF.

The V and J genes are TRBV5-5 and TRBJ2-1, with 10 nucleotides matching TRBD2. The trim removed 2 bases at V and 5 bases at J, leaving 4 bases unmatched. Germline V lookup: CDR1 SGHKS, CDR2 YYEKEE (reference sequence). This CDR3 contains 15 residues. The CDR3, as DNA: TGTGCCAGCAGCTTCACTAGCGGGACAGACAATGAGCAGTTCTTC. It is translated as CASSFTSGTDNEQFF.

The rearrangement joins TRBV5-1 to TRBJ2-1; 12 bases align to TRBD2. The CDR3 spans 14 residues. Germline lookup yields CDR1 SGHRS and CDR2 YFSETQ. The V and J ends lost 4 bases and 9 bases, in that order; junction bases with no gene match: 5. The CDR3 DNA reads as TGCGCCAGCAGCACGACTAGCGGGAGAGTTGAGCAGTTCTTC. This encodes CASSTTSGRVEQFF.

The chain combines TRBV20-1 with TRBJ2-2, with 8 bases that match TRBD1. The length of the CDR3 is 15 residues. Germline V CDR1 and CDR2: DFQATT, SNEGSKA (reference sequence). The V gene end was trimmed by 0 bases and the J gene end by 5 bases; junction bases not matched to a gene: 5. The CDR3 DNA sequence: TGCAGTGCTAGAGAAAGGACAGGGAGAACCGGGGAGCTGTTTTTT. This gives the protein CSARERTGRTGELFF.

This clonotype was recorded once. This chain links TRBV5-1 with TRBJ1-2, with D possibly matching TRBD1 (5 bases). The V gene lost 0 bases and the J gene lost 5 bases, with 14 bases spanning the gap. The CDR3 is 15 amino acids. CDR1 and CDR2 from the germline V gene are SGHRS and YFSETQ. This CDR3 is CASSLAGASKYGYTF. DNA of the CDR3: TGCGCCAGCAGCTTGGCCGGGGCCTCCAAGTATGGCTACACCTTC.

The V gene is TRBV6-5, the J gene TRBJ2-3, with a tentative D call TRBD2 (6 bases). This CDR3 has 15 residues. In germline, CDR1 is MNHEY, CDR2 SVGAGI. The ends were cut back, 5 bases at V and 0 bases at J, with 12 bases in the middle. The CDR3 DNA reads as TGTGCCAGCAGTGTCCGGGCGGGAAGCACAGATACGCAGTATTTT. Translation: CASSVRAGSTDTQYF.

The chain joins TRBV12-3 or TRBV12-4 to TRBJ2-1; no definite D call. V was shortened by 7 bases and J by 1 base, with 14 bases between the two germline ends. The CDR3 sequence is 15 residues long. The CDR3 sequence: CASTTSPGSYNEQFF. The CDR3 DNA reads as TGTGCCAGCACTACTTCACCGGGTTCCTACAATGAGCAGTTCTTC.

This clonotype is a singleton in its sample. The chain combines TRBV30 with TRBJ2-3, with TRBD2 identical over 8 bases. CDR1 is GTSNPN, CDR2 SVGIG, per germline (reference sequence). With 0 bases clipped from V and 3 bases from J, the junction kept 11 bases outside the gene matches. The CDR3 consists of 17 residues. Here the CDR3 DNA reads TGTGCCTGGAGTGTACGAAGGGCTAGCGGGTCAACAGATACGCAGTATTTT. It specifies CAWSVRRASGSTDTQYF.

The chain carries TRBV5-6 and TRBJ2-2; D is ambiguous. CDR3 length: 16 amino acids. V dropped 3 bases and J dropped 4 bases, with 16 bases sitting between them. CDR1 and CDR2 (germline): SGHDT, YYEEEE. CDR3 nucleotides: TGTGCCAGCAGCTGGGCCCTCGAAGGATTCACCGGGGAGCTGTTTTTT. This translates into CASSWALEGFTGELFF.